This section outlines one TCR beta chain sequence together with its context. Its antigen is as yet unknown. The PCR made use of 60 Vbeta and 13 Jbeta primers. Sequencing used immunoSEQ multiplex PCR; TCRdb keeps in-frame clones, though not all of them. The table lists 170,000 or so clones, about four fifths of them singletons. The entry originates in a study of cytomegalovirus exposure and HLA in healthy donors. V was clipped by 7 bases and J by 2 bases; unmatched bases: 8. Germline lookup yields CDR1 MNHEY and CDR2 SVGAGI. The CDR3 is 15 amino acids. Study outcomes and limitations: Both high specificity and high sensitivity reportedly marked the classifier's diagnosis of cytomegalovirus status. The study labeled about 160 TCR beta chains cytomegalovirus-associated. Later genetic work tied a missense DCLRE1C variant to beta-chain V and J trimming. In vitro checks showed that a few CMV-associated chains really do target CMV antigens.

The sequence was obtained from a man between 18 and 29 years old in good health and CMV-seronegative. The chain is built from TRBV6-5 and TRBJ2-1; 7 nucleotides match TRBD2. Sample: PBMCs. This chain's CDR3 is CASNIAGHTYNEQFF. In DNA form, the CDR3 reads TGTGCCAGCAATATAGCGGGCCACACCTACAATGAGCAGTTCTTC.